This TCR beta chain was recovered during a study of shared clonotypes between healthy human individuals. About the research overall: Used for every donor were three CD4 naive, three CD4 memory, two CD8 naive and one CD8 memory plate.

Naive CD8 cells lacked CD45RO, underwent positive selection for CCR7 and left out terminally differentiated effector memory CD45RA+ cells. The CDR3 is 15 residues long. Germline lookup yields CDR1 SGHAT and CDR2 FQDESV (reference sequence). The V and J ends lost 5 bases and 4 bases, in that order; junction bases with no gene match: 4. As regards this clone: The antigen is undetermined.

Deep level was the assay's run setting. Sorted-subset replicate PCRs used around 220 ng DNA, around 27,000 T cell genomes. Measured with immunoSEQ multiplex PCR; TCRdb has only the in-frame clones, and not every one. The data contain some 2,000,000 clones, less than 95% of them singletons. Regarding the study as a whole: About 5% of naive CD4 clonotypes were shared across a few donors.

The TCR was taken from a man aged 18 to 35 in good health. The chain employs TRBV11-1 and TRBJ2-1; 11 nucleotides agree with TRBD2. The material sequenced was naive CD8+ T cells sorted from blood. The CDR3 here is CASSPTSGGYNEQFF. The DNA for the CDR3 is TGTGCCAGCAGCCCTACTAGCGGGGGATACAATGAGCAGTTCTTC.